These 11 T cell receptor beta chains originate from one sample sequenced in a study of T cell responses to AZD1222 COVID-19 vaccine. TCRdb keeps only in-frame clones here, not all; method: immunoSEQ multiplex PCR. The sample holds under 100,000 clones, under 95% seen once. The material sequenced was peripheral blood, taken on day 0 of MenACWY control vaccination. All receptors derive from an adult in good health.

The chain has TRBV11-2 and TRBJ2-5; 9 bases line up with TRBD2. There are 15 residues in the CDR3. Germline assignment: CDR1 SGHAT and CDR2 FQNNGV. V lost 4 bases, J lost 5 bases, and 8 bases stayed unmatched. CDR3 protein: CASSSRLAATETQYF. CDR3 sequence (DNA): TGTGCCAGCAGCTCGCGACTAGCGGCCACGGAGACCCAGTACTTC.

J is TRBJ2-1 and V is TRBV19; D unresolved. Trimming removed 0 bases from V and 0 bases from J, with 6 bases in between. The CDR3 is made up of 15 amino acids. Germline assignment: CDR1 LNHDA and CDR2 SQIVND (reference sequence). The CDR3, as DNA: TGTGCCAGTAGTATAGACAGCAGCTCCTACAATGAGCAGTTCTTC. Residues: CASSIDSSSYNEQFF.

This clone was detected once. The rearrangement uses TRBV19 and TRBJ2-1; the D gene is possibly TRBD2 (6 bases). Trimming took off 1 base at V and 4 bases at J, with 11 bases between the two ends. The V gene's germline CDR1 is LNHDA and CDR2 SQIVND (reference sequence). The CDR3 is 15 amino acids. The CDR3 nucleotides read TGTGCCAGTAGTATAGGTGGTAGCGGTTACAATGAGCAGTTCTTC. Residues: CASSIGGSGYNEQFF.

The genes are TRBV10-2 and TRBJ1-5; 8 bases line up with TRBD1. Germline V lookup: CDR1 WSHSY, CDR2 SAAADI. This CDR3 spans 15 amino acids. V was pared by 6 bases and J by 5 bases, with 9 bases of the junction left unmatched. The CDR3 DNA reads as TGCGCCAGCAGCGAAGGACAGGGTGGGTATCAGCCCCAGCATTTT. Translated: CASSEGQGGYQPQHF.

The chain carries TRBV29-1 and TRBJ1-1; 8 bases are shared with TRBD1. The V gene end was trimmed by 6 bases and the J gene end by 4 bases; junction bases not matched to a gene: 7. Germline CDR1 SQVTM, CDR2 ANQGSEA. The CDR3 contains 13 residues. The CDR3 sequence is CSVHRGGGTEAFF. The DNA of the CDR3 is TGCAGCGTCCACAGGGGGGGAGGCACTGAAGCTTTCTTT.

The chain recombines TRBV5-1 with TRBJ2-1, with D maybe TRBD1 (8 bases). The germline CDR1 and CDR2 sequences are SGHRS and YFSETQ. This CDR3 is 15 amino acids long. Trimming left V 3 bases short and J 7 bases short, with 17 bases between. The CDR3 loop reads CASSWTTGEGNEQFF. The CDR3 region has the DNA TGCGCCAGCAGCTGGACGACAGGGGAGGGGAATGAGCAGTTCTTC. The entire variable domain, with the rest obtained from reference TRBV5-1 and TRBJ2-1, is as follows: KAGVTQTPRYLIKTRGQQVTLSCSPISGHRSVSWYQQTPGQGLQFLFEYFSETQRNKGNFPGRFSGRQFSNSRSEMNVSTLELGDSALYLCASSWTTGEGNEQFFGPGTRLTVL.

The chain has TRBV7-2 and TRBJ2-7; possible D gene TRBD2, 6 bases. Germline CDR1 is SGHTA and CDR2 is FQGNSA. This CDR3 comprises 17 residues. Trimming stripped 5 bases from V and 0 bases from J, with 20 bases between. In DNA, the CDR3 is TGTGCCAGCAGCCAAGGGAGACCGGGAGCGACCTCCTACGAGCAGTACTTC. Its protein product is CASSQGRPGATSYEQYF.

This rearrangement joins TRBV5-6 to TRBJ2-3; the match to TRBD1 covers 11 bases. This CDR3 has 15 residues. V was clipped by 4 bases and J by 5 bases; unmatched bases: 6. Germline V gene lookup returns CDR1 SGHDT and CDR2 YYEEEE. The DNA of the CDR3 is TGTGCCAGCAGCGCACCGGGACAGGGGGTAGATACGCAGTATTTT. Translated, it gives CASSAPGQGVDTQYF. The full variable domain, its missing parts supplied by reference TRBV5-6 and TRBJ2-3, is DAGVTQSPTHLIKTRGQQVTLRCSPKSGHDTVSWYQQALGQGPQFIFQYYEEEERQRGNFPDRFSGHQFPNYSSELNVNALLLGDSALYLCASSAPGQGVDTQYFGPGTRLTVL.

The chain carries TRBV19 and TRBJ1-1, with no clear D. Germline CDR1 LNHDA, CDR2 SQIVND (reference sequence). This CDR3 has 13 residues. Trimming pared 7 bases from V and 0 bases from J, leaving 9 bases between. The CDR3 nucleotides are TGTGCCAGTACAAGAGGATTGAACACTGAAGCTTTCTTT. Translation gives CASTRGLNTEAFF.

The gene calls are TRBV2 and TRBJ2-1; 16 nucleotides match TRBD2. With V trimmed by 5 bases and J by 0 bases, 10 bases remained unmatched. CDR1 and CDR2 (germline): SNHLY, FYNNEI. This CDR3 is built from 20 residues. Here the CDR3 DNA reads TGTGCCAGCAGTCCGTTTCCGGGACTAGCGGGAGGGGGCTCCTACAATGAGCAGTTCTTC. It codes for CASSPFPGLAGGGSYNEQFF.

The V and J genes are TRBV28 and TRBJ1-1; a possible D gene is TRBD1 (6 bases). The germline V and J ends were trimmed by 6 bases and 7 bases, with 15 bases remaining between them. The V gene's germline CDR1 is MDHEN and CDR2 SYDVKM. This CDR3 is 13 amino acids long. CDR3 coding DNA: TGTGCCAGCAGCGCTACAGGGTTAATTGAAGCTTTCTTT. Translation gives CASSATGLIEAFF.